Below are 24 T cell receptor beta chains sequenced from a single sample in a study of blood T cell repertoires in COVID-19. The assay was immunoSEQ multiplex PCR, and TCRdb's table has in-frame clones only and misses some. The sample includes about 200,000 clones, roughly 88% of them seen just once. The sample consisted of peripheral blood. The receptors come from a man aged 35-49 years with acute or convalescent COVID-19.

The chain uses TRBV5-8 and TRBJ2-7; 7 bases map to TRBD1. The CDR3 loop spans 14 amino acids. V was clipped by 4 bases and J by 3 bases; unmatched bases: 7. Germline loops: CDR1 SGHTS, CDR2 YDEGEE. The CDR3 DNA reads as TGTGCCAGCAGCCGACAGGGCTTGGACTACGAGCAGTACTTC. This translates into CASSRQGLDYEQYF.

The chain recombines TRBV25-1 with TRBJ2-7, with a possible D match to TRBD1 (6 bases). This CDR3 spans 13 amino acids. Germline CDR1 reads MGHDK; CDR2 reads SYGVNS. Trimming cost V 4 bases and J 2 bases, with 9 bases left between them. CDR3 loop: CASSADSPYEQYF. The CDR3, as DNA: TGTGCCAGCAGTGCGGACAGCCCCTACGAGCAGTACTTC.

The V gene is TRBV27, the J gene TRBJ2-7; D call uncertain. CDR3 length: 14 amino acids. Trimming left V 3 bases short and J 0 bases short, with 9 bases between. Germline V gives CDR1 MNHEY, CDR2 SMNVEV (reference sequence). CDR3 residues: CASSFGHRSYEQYF. The DNA for the CDR3 is TGTGCCAGCAGTTTTGGGCACCGCTCCTACGAGCAGTACTTC.

The J gene is TRBJ1-1, the V gene TRBV12-3 or TRBV12-4; D is undetermined. V lost 5 bases and J lost 6, with 13 bases in between. This CDR3 spans 13 amino acids. The CDR3 here is CASSPPSGAEAFF. DNA of the CDR3: TGTGCCAGCAGTCCCCCAAGCGGAGCTGAAGCTTTCTTT.

This clone showed up just a few times. V usage is TRBV9 and J usage is TRBJ1-2; 8 nucleotides agree with TRBD1. The CDR3 has 14 residues. The V gene end was trimmed by 4 bases and the J gene end by 11 bases; junction bases not matched to a gene: 13. The germline CDR1 and CDR2 sequences are SGDLS and YYNGEE. The CDR3 sequence is CASSLRLSGQGYTF. CDR3 sequence (DNA): TGTGCCAGCAGCCTCCGCCTTTCTGGACAGGGATACACCTTC.

The chain has TRBV3-1 (or the pseudogene TRBV3-2) and TRBJ2-7; the D gene is possibly TRBD2 (5 bases). The ends were cut back, 0 bases at V and 3 bases at J, with 12 bases in the middle. Looked up from germline, CDR1 is LGHDT and CDR2 is YNNKEL (reference sequence). The CDR3 runs to 15 residues. CDR3 DNA sequence: TGTGCCAGCAGCCAAGATCAAGGACTTTTCTACGAGCAGTACTTC. This gives the protein CASSQDQGLFYEQYF.

The CDR3 loop reads CASTAGATTNEKLFF. The CDR3, as DNA: TGTGCCAGTACGGCAGGTGCTACAACTAATGAAAAACTGTTTTTT. The rearrangement joins TRBV19 to TRBJ1-4, with D unresolved. V was trimmed by 7 bases and J by 0 bases, leaving 12 bases between them. Germline CDR1 reads LNHDA; CDR2 reads SQIVND (reference sequence). This CDR3 spans 15 amino acids.

The chain carries TRBV12-3 or TRBV12-4 and TRBJ1-2, with unresolved D. The CDR3 covers 13 residues. The V end lost 3 bases, the J end lost 2 bases, and 7 bases lay between the germline ends. The CDR3 protein is CASSFAGNYGYTF. The CDR3 nucleotides read TGTGCCAGCAGTTTTGCGGGAAACTATGGCTACACCTTC.

V usage is TRBV9 and J usage is TRBJ1-2, with 8 nucleotides matching TRBD1. CDR1 and CDR2 (germline): SGDLS, YYNGEE. This CDR3 spans 13 amino acids. Germline trimming cut 4 bases from V and 4 bases from J; bases unmatched to any gene: 3. CDR3 sequence: CASSMGQVYGYTF. For the CDR3, the DNA is TGTGCCAGCAGCATGGGACAGGTCTATGGCTACACCTTC.

The chain uses TRBV6-6 and TRBJ1-5; TRBD1 might be the D (6 bases). V was trimmed by 6 bases and J by 3 bases, leaving 18 bases between them. This CDR3 spans 16 amino acids. Per the germline V gene, CDR1 is MNHNY and CDR2 is SVGAGI (reference sequence). The CDR3 nucleotides read TGTGCCAGCAGGCAAACCCGACAGGAATACAATCAGCCCCAGCATTTT. Translated: CASRQTRQEYNQPQHF.

The chain is built from TRBV12-3 or TRBV12-4 and TRBJ1-5; D call uncertain. The V end lost 3 bases, the J end lost 10 bases, and 10 bases lay between the germline ends. CDR3 length equals 12 residues. Here the CDR3 reads CASSFVQPPQHF. The CDR3 nucleotides read TGTGCCAGCAGTTTTGTACAGCCCCCCCAGCATTTT.

The chain links TRBV19 to TRBJ2-7; possibly TRBD2 for D (5 bases). The germline V gene has CDR1 LNHDA and CDR2 SQIVND (reference sequence). This CDR3 contains 14 residues. The V end was cut by 5 bases, the J end by 2 bases, with 13 bases between. The CDR3 protein is CASSRGVGPYEQYF. Written as DNA, the CDR3 is TGTGCCAGTAGTCGGGGAGTCGGGCCCTACGAGCAGTACTTC.

This clone appeared a single time. V and J are TRBV6-5 and TRBJ2-2, with D possibly matching TRBD2 (6 bases). The germline V gene encodes CDR1 MNHEY and CDR2 SVGAGI. V lost 8 bases, J lost 6 bases, and 10 bases lay in between. The CDR3 is made up of 12 amino acids. Here the CDR3 DNA reads TGTGCCAGCGGGAGGTCGGCCGGGGAGCTGTTTTTT. Protein sequence: CASGRSAGELFF.

V gene TRBV5-1 combines with J gene TRBJ2-1; 7 positions match TRBD1. V lost 3 bases to trimming and J lost 4 bases; unmatched junction nucleotides: 4. The germline CDR1 and CDR2 sequences are SGHRS and YFSETQ. CDR3 length equals 14 residues. The CDR3 reads CASSSGTEYNEQFF. The CDR3 bases are TGCGCCAGCAGCTCTGGGACAGAATACAATGAGCAGTTCTTC.

This clone was seen once. The rearrangement links TRBV6-5 to TRBJ1-2, with 8 bases aligning to TRBD1. V was pared by 5 bases and J by 6 bases, with 5 bases of the junction left unmatched. The CDR3 covers 13 residues. Germline V lookup: CDR1 MNHEY, CDR2 SVGAGI. CDR3: CASSRTGLDGYTF. In DNA, the CDR3 is TGTGCCAGCAGTCGGACAGGGTTGGATGGCTACACCTTC.

This clone was seen only once. The gene calls are TRBV11-1 and TRBJ2-1; 9 bases map to TRBD2. J gave up 8 bases and V 9 bases, and 14 bases lay outside the gene matches. This CDR3 spans 15 amino acids. From germline, CDR1 is SGHAT and CDR2 FQDESV (reference sequence). CDR3 amino acids: CASGSFSGSGDEQFF. CDR3 nucleotide sequence: TGTGCCAGTGGATCCTTTAGCGGGAGTGGGGATGAGCAGTTCTTC.

The CDR3 nucleotides are TGTGCCAGCAGCCCCTGGACCGGGACTAGCGGTAAAAACATTCAGTACTTC. Translation gives CASSPWTGTSGKNIQYF. This chain joins TRBV3-1 (or the pseudogene TRBV3-2) and TRBJ2-4, with 11 bases identical to TRBD2. Losses at the gene ends were 4 bases for V and 4 bases for J; bases not matched to a gene: 9. The CDR3 is 17 residues long. From germline, CDR1 is LGHDT and CDR2 YNNKEL (reference sequence).

This clone was seen ten or more times. The V and J genes are TRBV7-2 and TRBJ2-1; tentatively, D is TRBD1 (5 bases). V was clipped by 1 base and J by 6 bases, with 10 bases between them. Germline CDR1 SGHTA, CDR2 FQGNSA. The CDR3 length is 14 residues. DNA of the CDR3: TGTGCCAGCAGCTTAGGGGTTACAGGCAATGAGCAGTTCTTC. This sequence encodes CASSLGVTGNEQFF.

The count of this clone is one. The chain is built from TRBV6-5 and TRBJ1-4, with a tentative D call TRBD1 (5 bases). CDR3 length: 15 amino acids. Germline V gene lookup returns CDR1 MNHEY and CDR2 SVGAGI. Trimming removed 6 bases at V and 0 bases at J, with 11 bases between. DNA of the CDR3: TGTGCCAGCAGACGCCAAGGGGCAACTAATGAAAAACTGTTTTTT. Its translation is CASRRQGATNEKLFF.

This clone is a singleton in its sample. V is TRBV4-3 and J is TRBJ1-1; D unresolved. The germline CDR1 and CDR2 sequences are LGHNA and YSLEER. The CDR3 is 16 amino acids. V lost 4 bases and J lost 3, with 18 bases in between. The CDR3 region is CASSPFAGNLDTEAFF. The CDR3 DNA is TGCGCCAGCAGCCCCTTCGCCGGGAATTTGGACACTGAAGCTTTCTTT.

A single count supports this clone. The chain uses TRBV27 and TRBJ1-1; D call uncertain. Trimming shortened V by 5 bases and J by 0 bases, and 13 bases separated the two germline ends. The CDR3 runs to 15 residues. Germline CDR1 and CDR2: MNHEY and SMNVEV (reference sequence). CDR3 protein: CASSPLPFVNTEAFF. CDR3 coding DNA: TGTGCCAGCAGTCCACTCCCCTTCGTGAACACTGAAGCTTTCTTT.

The genes are TRBV25-1 and TRBJ2-5, with TRBD2 identical over 9 bases. The V segment lost 5 bases and the J segment 5 bases; nucleotides outside the gene matches: 6. Looked up from germline, CDR1 is MGHDK and CDR2 is SYGVNS. The CDR3 is 14 amino acids. The CDR3 here is CASSLAGAGETQYF. CDR3 bases: TGTGCCAGCAGTTTAGCGGGAGCAGGTGAGACCCAGTACTTC.

This chain connects TRBV2 to TRBJ1-6; D is unclear. Trimming cost V 8 bases and J 7 bases, with 6 bases left between them. CDR1 SNHLY and CDR2 FYNNEI come from the germline V gene. The CDR3 is 11 residues long. The CDR3 nucleotides are TGTGCCAGCCAAGAGAATTCACCCCTCCACTTT. As protein: CASQENSPLHF.

The V call is TRBV7-9, the J call TRBJ1-3; D call uncertain. CDR1 and CDR2 from the germline V gene are SEHNR and FQNEAQ (reference sequence). The ends were cut back, 3 bases at V and 6 bases at J, with 18 bases in the middle. This CDR3 has 16 amino acids. CDR3 region: CASSFRERRPENTIYF. In nucleotides, the CDR3 is TGTGCCAGCAGCTTTAGGGAGCGCAGACCCGAAAACACCATATATTTT.